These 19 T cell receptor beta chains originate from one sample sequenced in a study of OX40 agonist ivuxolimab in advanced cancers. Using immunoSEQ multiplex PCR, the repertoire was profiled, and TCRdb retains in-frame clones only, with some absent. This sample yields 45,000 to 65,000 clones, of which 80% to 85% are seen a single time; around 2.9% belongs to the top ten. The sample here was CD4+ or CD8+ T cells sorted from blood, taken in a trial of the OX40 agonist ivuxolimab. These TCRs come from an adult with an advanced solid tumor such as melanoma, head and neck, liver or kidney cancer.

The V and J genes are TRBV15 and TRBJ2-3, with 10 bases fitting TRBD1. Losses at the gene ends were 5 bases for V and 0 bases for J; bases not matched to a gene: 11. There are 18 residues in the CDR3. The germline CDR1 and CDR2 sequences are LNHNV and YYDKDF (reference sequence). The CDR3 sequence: CATSVRTGGSISTDTQYF. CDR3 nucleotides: TGTGCCACCAGCGTACGGACAGGGGGTAGTATAAGCACAGATACGCAGTATTTT.

The CDR3 DNA is TGTGCCAGCAGCTTAGAGGGACTAGCGGGGGTGGATACGCAGTATTTT. Amino acid sequence: CASSLEGLAGVDTQYF. The chain links TRBV7-2 to TRBJ2-3; 14 positions agree with TRBD2. V lost 1 base to trimming and J lost 6 bases; unmatched junction nucleotides: 3. Germline-derived CDR1 and CDR2 are SGHTA and FQGNSA. CDR3 size: 16 residues.

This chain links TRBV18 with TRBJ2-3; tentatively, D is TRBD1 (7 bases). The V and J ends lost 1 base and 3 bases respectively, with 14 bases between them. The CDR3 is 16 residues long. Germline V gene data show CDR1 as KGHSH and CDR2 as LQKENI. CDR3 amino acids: CASSPLQGGVTDTQYF. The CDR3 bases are TGTGCCAGCTCACCACTCCAGGGGGGCGTGACAGATACGCAGTATTTT.

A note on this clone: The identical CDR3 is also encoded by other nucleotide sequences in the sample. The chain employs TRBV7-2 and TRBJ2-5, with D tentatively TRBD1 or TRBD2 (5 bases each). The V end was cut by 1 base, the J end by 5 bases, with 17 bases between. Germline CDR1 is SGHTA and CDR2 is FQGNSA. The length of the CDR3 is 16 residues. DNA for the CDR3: TGTGCCAGCAGCTTAGGGGGGTATAGAGGTGGGGAGACCCAGTACTTC. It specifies CASSLGGYRGGETQYF.

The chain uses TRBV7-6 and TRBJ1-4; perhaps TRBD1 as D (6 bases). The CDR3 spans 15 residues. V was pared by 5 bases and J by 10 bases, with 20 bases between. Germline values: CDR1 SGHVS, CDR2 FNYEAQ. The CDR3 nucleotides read TGTGCCAGCAGCCCGGGGACAAGGTCTATTGTAAAACTGTTTTTT. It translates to CASSPGTRSIVKLFF.

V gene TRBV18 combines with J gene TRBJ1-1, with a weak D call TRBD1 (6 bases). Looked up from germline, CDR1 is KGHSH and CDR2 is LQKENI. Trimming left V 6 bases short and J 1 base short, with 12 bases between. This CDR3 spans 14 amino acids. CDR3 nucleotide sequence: TGTGCCAGCTCCCCGGACAGAGCGAACACTGAAGCTTTCTTT. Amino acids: CASSPDRANTEAFF.

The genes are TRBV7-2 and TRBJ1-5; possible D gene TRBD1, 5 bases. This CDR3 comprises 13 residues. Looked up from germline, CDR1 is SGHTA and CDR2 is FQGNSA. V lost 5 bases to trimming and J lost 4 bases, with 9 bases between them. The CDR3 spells CASSRGRNQPQHF. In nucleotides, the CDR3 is TGTGCCAGCAGCAGGGGTAGGAATCAGCCCCAGCATTTT.

The CDR3 here is CASSLRAGGGYTF. The CDR3 DNA reads as TGTGCCAGCAGTTTACGGGCAGGTGGAGGCTACACCTTC. This sequence joins TRBV27 and TRBJ1-2; no firm D call. The CDR3 has 13 amino acids. V shed 2 bases and J shed 8 bases, with 12 bases lying between them. Looked up from germline, CDR1 is MNHEY and CDR2 is SMNVEV (reference sequence).

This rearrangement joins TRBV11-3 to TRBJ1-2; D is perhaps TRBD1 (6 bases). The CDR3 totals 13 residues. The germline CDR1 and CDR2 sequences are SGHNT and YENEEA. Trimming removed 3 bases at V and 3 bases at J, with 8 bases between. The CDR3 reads CASSLGADYGYTF. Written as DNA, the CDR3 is TGTGCCAGCAGCTTGGGGGCTGACTATGGCTACACCTTC.

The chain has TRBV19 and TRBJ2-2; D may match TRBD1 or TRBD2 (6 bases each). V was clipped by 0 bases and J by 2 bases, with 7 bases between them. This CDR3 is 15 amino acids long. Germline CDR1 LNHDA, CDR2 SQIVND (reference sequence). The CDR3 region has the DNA TGTGCCAGTAGTATAGAGGGGGGCAACACCGGGGAGCTGTTTTTT. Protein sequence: CASSIEGGNTGELFF.

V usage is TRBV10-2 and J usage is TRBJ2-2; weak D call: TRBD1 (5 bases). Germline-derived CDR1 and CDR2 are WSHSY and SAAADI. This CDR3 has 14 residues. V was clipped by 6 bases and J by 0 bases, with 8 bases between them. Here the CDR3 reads CASRRQTNTGELFF. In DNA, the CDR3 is TGCGCCAGCAGGCGACAGACGAACACCGGGGAGCTGTTTTTT.

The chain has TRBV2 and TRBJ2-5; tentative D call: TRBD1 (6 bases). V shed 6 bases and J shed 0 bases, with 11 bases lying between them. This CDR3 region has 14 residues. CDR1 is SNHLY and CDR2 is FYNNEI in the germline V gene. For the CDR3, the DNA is TGTGCCAGCAGCCCCGACAGGTACCAAGAGACCCAGTACTTC. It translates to CASSPDRYQETQYF.

The CDR3 spells CASSNLLSAGNNEQFF. In DNA form, the CDR3 reads TGTGCCAGCAGCAACCTCTTGAGCGCAGGAAACAATGAGCAGTTCTTC. The V gene is TRBV7-2, the J gene TRBJ2-1; D remains ambiguous. V dropped 5 bases and J dropped 5 bases, with 19 bases sitting between them. Germline values: CDR1 SGHTA, CDR2 FQGNSA. This CDR3 spans 16 amino acids.

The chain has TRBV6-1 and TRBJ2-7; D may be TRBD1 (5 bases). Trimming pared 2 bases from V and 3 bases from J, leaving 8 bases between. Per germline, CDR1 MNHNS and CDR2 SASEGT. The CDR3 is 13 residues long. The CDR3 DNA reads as TGTGCCAGCAGTGAAACCAGGGTCTACGAGCAGTACTTC. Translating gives CASSETRVYEQYF.

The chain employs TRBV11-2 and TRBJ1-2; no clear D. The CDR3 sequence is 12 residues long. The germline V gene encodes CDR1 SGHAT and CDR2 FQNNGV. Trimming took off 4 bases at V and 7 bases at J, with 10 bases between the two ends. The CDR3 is CASSSPRRGYTF. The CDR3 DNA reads TGTGCCAGCAGCTCGCCTAGACGTGGCTACACCTTC.

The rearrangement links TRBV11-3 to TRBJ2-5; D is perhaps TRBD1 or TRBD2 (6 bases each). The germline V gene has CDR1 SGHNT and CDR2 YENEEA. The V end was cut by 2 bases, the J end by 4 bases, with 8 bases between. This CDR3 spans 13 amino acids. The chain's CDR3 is CASSLTGAETQYF. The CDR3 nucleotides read TGTGCCAGCAGCTTAACGGGGGCAGAGACCCAGTACTTC. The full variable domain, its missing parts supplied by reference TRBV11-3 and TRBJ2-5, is EAGVVQSPRYKIIEKKQPVAFWCNPISGHNTLYWYLQNLGQGPELLIRYENEEAVDDSQLPKDRFSAERLKGVDSTLKIQPAELGDSAVYLCASSLTGAETQYFGPGTRLLVL.

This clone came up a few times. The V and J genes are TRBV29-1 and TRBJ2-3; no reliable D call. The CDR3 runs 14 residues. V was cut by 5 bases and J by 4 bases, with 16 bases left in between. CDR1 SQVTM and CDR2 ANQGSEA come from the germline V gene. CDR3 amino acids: CSVFFLVQADTQYF. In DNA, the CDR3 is TGCAGCGTTTTTTTCCTAGTTCAGGCAGATACGCAGTATTTT.

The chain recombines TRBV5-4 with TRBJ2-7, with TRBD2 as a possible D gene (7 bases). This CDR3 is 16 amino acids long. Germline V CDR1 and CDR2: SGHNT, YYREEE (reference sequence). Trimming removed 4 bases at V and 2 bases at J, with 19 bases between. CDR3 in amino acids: CASSPGGRGRPYEQYF. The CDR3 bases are TGTGCCAGCAGCCCCGGGGGGCGGGGTCGGCCCTACGAGCAGTACTTC. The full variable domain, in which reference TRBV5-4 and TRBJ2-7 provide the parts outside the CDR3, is ETGVTQSPTHLIKTRGQQVTLRCSSQSGHNTVSWYQQALGQGPQFIFQYYREEENGRGNFPPRFSGLQFPNYSSELNVNALELDDSALYLCASSPGGRGRPYEQYFGPGTRLTVT.

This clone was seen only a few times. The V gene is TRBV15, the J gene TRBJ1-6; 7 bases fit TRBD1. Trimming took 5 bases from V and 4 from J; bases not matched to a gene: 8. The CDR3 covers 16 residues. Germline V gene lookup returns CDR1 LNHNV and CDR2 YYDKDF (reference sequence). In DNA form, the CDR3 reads TGTGCCACCAGCGTCGGGGGGACAGCTTATAATTCACCCCTCCACTTT. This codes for CATSVGGTAYNSPLHF.